The present T cell receptor (beta chain) was sequenced within a study of cytomegalovirus exposure and HLA in healthy donors. Trimming stripped 2 bases from V and 5 bases from J, with 10 bases between. The CDR3 loop spans 14 amino acids. The germline CDR1 and CDR2 sequences are LNHDA and SQIVND (reference sequence). Researchers ran the PCR with 60 Vbeta and 13 Jbeta primers. Assay used: immunoSEQ multiplex PCR; TCRdb lists only in-frame clones, some missing. Here the sample spans approximately 190,000 clones, about 81% being singletons. This clone was seen a few times. This receptor was taken from a woman in her forties or fifties in good health and CMV-seropositive. The sequenced sample was PBMCs. This sequence joins TRBV19 and TRBJ1-5; no reliable D call. CDR3: CASSISTSDQPQHF. The CDR3 DNA follows: TGTGCCAGTAGTATATCGACTTCGGATCAGCCCCAGCATTTT.